The next 27 T cell receptor beta chains were all read from a single sample in a study of T cells after yellow fever vaccination. TCRdb reanalysed the 5' RACE reads using MiXCR and keeps one entry per CDR3 protein. The sample lists roughly 240,000 distinct CDR3 sequences, approximately 6.8% occurring once. Specimen: CD4+ T cells sorted from PBMCs, collected on the day of the yellow fever booster vaccination. The receptors derive from a man aged 25-40 years who received the YFV17D yellow fever vaccine.

There are many counts of this clonotype. This sequence joins TRBV19 and TRBJ2-2; D perhaps matches TRBD1 (6 bases). Trimming stripped 4 bases from V and 7 bases from J, with 7 bases between. The V gene's germline CDR1 is LNHDA and CDR2 SQIVND (reference sequence). The CDR3 is 12 residues long. The CDR3 is CASSTTGGELFF. DNA of the CDR3: TGTGCCAGTAGTACGACAGGCGGGGAGCTGTTTTTT.

The V call is TRBV7-9, the J call TRBJ2-7; D gene ambiguous. Germline-derived CDR1 and CDR2 are SEHNR and FQNEAQ (reference sequence). V lost 5 bases and J lost 6, with 17 bases in between. The CDR3 contains 14 residues. In DNA form, the CDR3 reads TGTGCCAGCAGCCGTAACAGCCTAGTGTTCGAGCAGTACTTC. Translation: CASSRNSLVFEQYF. Variable domain in full (rest from reference TRBV7-9 and TRBJ2-7): DTGVSQNPRHKITKRGQNVTFRCDPISEHNRLYWYRQTLGQGPEFLTYFQNEAQLEKSRLLSDRFSAERPKGSFSTLEIQRTEQGDSAMYLCASSRNSLVFEQYFGPGTRLTVT.

This chain joins TRBV27 and TRBJ2-2; the D is unclear. Per the germline V gene, CDR1 is MNHEY and CDR2 is SMNVEV (reference sequence). Trimming cost V 3 bases and J 7 bases, with 12 bases left between them. This CDR3 has 14 residues. CDR3 sequence (DNA): TGTGCCAGCAGTTTGAGCTGGACGGTCGGGGAGCTGTTTTTT. Amino acid sequence: CASSLSWTVGELFF.

The chain has TRBV5-4 and TRBJ2-3, with 8 bases that match TRBD2. Germline V CDR1 and CDR2: SGHNT, YYREEE (reference sequence). The CDR3 extends over 15 amino acids. V lost 8 bases to trimming and J lost 2 bases; unmatched junction nucleotides: 10. CDR3: CASKPGTRSTDTQYF. The CDR3 nucleotides are TGTGCCAGTAAACCCGGGACTAGGTCCACAGATACGCAGTATTTT.

This clonotype was seen at least ten times. This chain joins TRBV20-1 and TRBJ2-7; 10 bases are shared with TRBD1. CDR3 length: 13 residues. V shed 5 bases and J 6 bases; nucleotides not matched to a gene: 7. CDR1 and CDR2 from the germline V gene are DFQATT and SNEGSKA (reference sequence). CDR3 nucleotides: TGCAGTGCTGTACCCGGGACAGGGGTCGAGCAGTACTTC. As protein: CSAVPGTGVEQYF.

This clonotype was found a few times. The V and J genes are TRBV12-3 or TRBV12-4 and TRBJ1-5; perhaps TRBD1 as D (5 bases). The CDR3 is 13 residues long. V was clipped by 5 bases and J by 8 bases, with 13 bases between them. The CDR3 sequence is CASSPRTIEPQHF. The CDR3, as DNA: TGTGCCAGCAGTCCCAGGACAATTGAGCCCCAGCATTTT.

This clonotype was found many times. The chain links TRBV6-5 to TRBJ2-5, with 8 nucleotides matching TRBD2. The CDR3 contains 15 residues. V dropped 4 bases and J dropped 2; count of bases not matched to a gene: 6. CDR1 is MNHEY, CDR2 SVGAGI, per germline. The DNA of the CDR3 is TGTGCCAGCAGTTGGACTAGCCTTCGGCAAGAGACCCAGTACTTC. It yields the protein CASSWTSLRQETQYF.

This clonotype was seen a few times. The V gene is TRBV7-9, the J gene TRBJ2-3, with D possibly being TRBD2 (5 bases). The V and J ends lost 4 bases and 0 bases respectively, with 8 bases between them. The CDR3 sequence is 14 residues long. CDR1 SEHNR and CDR2 FQNEAQ come from the germline V gene (reference sequence). The CDR3 coding sequence is TGTGCCAGCAGCTCCCGGGATAGCACAGATACGCAGTATTTT. As protein: CASSSRDSTDTQYF. Based on the CDR3 plus reference TRBV7-9 and TRBJ2-3, the full variable domain is DTGVSQNPRHKITKRGQNVTFRCDPISEHNRLYWYRQTLGQGPEFLTYFQNEAQLEKSRLLSDRFSAERPKGSFSTLEIQRTEQGDSAMYLCASSSRDSTDTQYFGPGTRLTVL.

This clonotype was seen ten or more times. The chain links TRBV6-5 to TRBJ2-7; no clear D. Trimming cost V 0 bases and J 4 bases, with 7 bases left between them. CDR3 size: 13 residues. Germline assignment: CDR1 MNHEY and CDR2 SVGAGI. The chain's CDR3 is CASSYSAGYEQYF. The CDR3 nucleotides are TGTGCCAGCAGTTACTCGGCAGGTTACGAGCAGTACTTC.

This clonotype showed up just a few times. The V gene is TRBV13, the J gene TRBJ2-5; D could derive from TRBD1 or TRBD2 (5 bases each). Per germline, CDR1 PRHDT and CDR2 FYEKMQ (reference sequence). The CDR3 totals 13 residues. Trimming stripped 6 bases from V and 7 bases from J, with 15 bases between. The DNA of the CDR3 is TGTGCCAGCAGAGAGACCGGGACGGGGACCCAGTACTTC. Translating it yields CASRETGTGTQYF.

This chain connects TRBV6-5 to TRBJ2-7, with unresolved D. Germline CDR1 and CDR2: MNHEY and SVGAGI. CDR3 length: 14 amino acids. Trimming pared 6 bases from V and 6 bases from J, leaving 18 bases between. The CDR3 protein is CASRRAGRRSEQYF. The CDR3 coding sequence is TGTGCCAGCAGAAGGGCAGGTCGAAGGTCCGAGCAGTACTTC.

This clonotype showed up just a few times. The V call is TRBV29-1, the J call TRBJ2-1; perhaps TRBD2 as D (6 bases). Looked up from germline, CDR1 is SQVTM and CDR2 is ANQGSEA. V lost 4 bases, J lost 7 bases, and 8 bases lay in between. CDR3 length equals 11 residues. The CDR3 is CSVGRDNEQFF. CDR3 nucleotide sequence: TGCAGCGTTGGGAGGGATAATGAGCAGTTCTTC.

This chain uses TRBV5-1 with TRBJ2-2; 8 nucleotides agree with TRBD1. Germline CDR1 and CDR2: SGHRS and YFSETQ. Trimming took 4 bases from V and 4 from J; bases not matched to a gene: 3. CDR3 length equals 14 residues. CDR3 DNA: TGCGCCAGCAGCGCGGGACAGGCCACCGGGGAGCTGTTTTTT. Translation: CASSAGQATGELFF. Complete variable domain (other parts from reference TRBV5-1 and TRBJ2-2): KAGVTQTPRYLIKTRGQQVTLSCSPISGHRSVSWYQQTPGQGLQFLFEYFSETQRNKGNFPGRFSGRQFSNSRSEMNVSTLELGDSALYLCASSAGQATGELFFGEGSRLTVL.

This clonotype was found many times. The gene calls are TRBV7-9 and TRBJ2-7, with D unclear. The CDR3 contains 11 residues. Trimming pared 5 bases from V and 5 bases from J, leaving 7 bases between. Germline loops: CDR1 SEHNR, CDR2 FQNEAQ (reference sequence). The CDR3 nucleotides read TGTGCCAGCAGCCGAAGCGACGAGCAGTACTTC. This encodes CASSRSDEQYF.

This clonotype was seen a few times. V gene TRBV10-1 combines with J gene TRBJ2-3; TRBD1 agrees at 8 bases. Germline loops: CDR1 WNHNN, CDR2 SYGVQD (reference sequence). The CDR3 loop spans 14 amino acids. The V gene end was trimmed by 2 bases and the J gene end by 5 bases; junction bases not matched to a gene: 3. As DNA, the CDR3 is TGCGCCAGCAGTGAGCCCGGACAGGGAGATACGCAGTATTTT. It specifies CASSEPGQGDTQYF.

There are a few counts of this clonotype. The chain links TRBV12-3 or TRBV12-4 to TRBJ2-5; D is possibly TRBD2 (5 bases). The CDR3 contains 15 residues. V lost 6 bases and J lost 2, with 16 bases in between. The CDR3 DNA sequence: TGTGCCAGCAGATACCGTAGCGAGTTACAAGAGACCCAGTACTTC. Translation gives CASRYRSELQETQYF.

This clonotype occurred a few times. J is TRBJ1-1 and V is TRBV5-4; 7 positions match TRBD1. Losses at the gene ends were 5 bases for V and 1 base for J; bases not matched to a gene: 8. Germline V gene sequence: CDR1 SGHNT, CDR2 YYREEE (reference sequence). CDR3 size: 15 residues. The CDR3 sequence is CASSRDSGRNTEAFF. CDR3 nucleotides: TGTGCCAGCAGTAGGGACAGCGGACGGAACACTGAAGCTTTCTTT.

This clonotype was detected a few times. The V gene is TRBV9, the J gene TRBJ2-1; 13 bases are shared with TRBD2. Per germline, CDR1 SGDLS and CDR2 YYNGEE. V dropped 4 bases and J dropped 5; count of bases not matched to a gene: 9. There are 17 residues in the CDR3. The CDR3 here is CASSMRTSGSLNNEQFF. For the CDR3, the DNA is TGTGCCAGCAGCATGCGGACTAGCGGGAGTCTGAACAATGAGCAGTTCTTC.

The chain uses TRBV7-6 and TRBJ1-3; the D gene is possibly TRBD1 (5 bases). The ends were cut back, 4 bases at V and 4 bases at J, with 17 bases in the middle. CDR1 SGHVS and CDR2 FNYEAQ come from the germline V gene. There are 16 residues in the CDR3. CDR3 region: CASSSKVRDEGNTIYF. For the CDR3, the DNA is TGTGCCAGCAGCTCTAAGGTTAGGGACGAAGGAAACACCATATATTTT.

Regarding this clonotype: A junction end diverges from the germline sequence, so it may reflect a read error. The chain uses TRBV7-7 and TRBJ2-1, with D possibly matching TRBD2 (6 bases). Germline V gene lookup returns CDR1 SSHAT and CDR2 FNYEAQ (reference sequence). The CDR3 totals 16 residues. The CDR3 protein is CASSPLPGGISNEQFF. For the CDR3, the DNA is TGTGCTAGCAGCCCCCTGCCCGGCGGGATTAGCAATGAGCAGTTCTTC.

The chain carries TRBV7-6 and TRBJ1-6, with TRBD1 as a possible D gene (6 bases). Germline CDR1 reads SGHVS; CDR2 reads FNYEAQ. V was trimmed by 5 bases and J by 0 bases, leaving 17 bases between them. This CDR3 is built from 18 residues. CDR3 sequence: CASSAYPRGSSYNSPLHF. The CDR3 DNA is TGTGCCAGCAGCGCATACCCCAGGGGAAGCTCCTATAATTCACCCCTCCACTTT.

The V call is TRBV12-3 or TRBV12-4, the J call TRBJ2-1; no reliable D call. Trimming removed 10 bases at V and 7 bases at J, with 14 bases between. The CDR3 contains 12 residues. CDR3: CATKSLGNEQFF. Written as DNA, the CDR3 is TGTGCCACGAAGAGCCTGGGGAATGAGCAGTTCTTC.

Only a few counts were recorded for this clonotype. The chain couples TRBV6-5 to TRBJ2-7, with TRBD2 matching 7 bases. CDR3 size: 14 residues. Germline CDR1 is MNHEY and CDR2 is SVGAGI. V shed 5 bases and J 7 bases; nucleotides not matched to a gene: 11. The CDR3 DNA reads as TGTGCCAGCAGTACAACCGGGACCGGGAGGGAGCAGTACTTC. Protein: CASSTTGTGREQYF.

This clonotype was seen a few times. The rearrangement links TRBV5-6 to TRBJ2-3, with 9 bases identical to TRBD1. The CDR3 contains 15 residues. Germline V gene data show CDR1 as SGHDT and CDR2 as YYEEEE. Trimming took 3 bases from V and 2 from J; bases not matched to a gene: 4. The CDR3 bases are TGTGCCAGCAGCTCGGACAGGGGCTACACAGATACGCAGTATTTT. Encoded protein: CASSSDRGYTDTQYF. The full variable domain, with the rest looked up from reference TRBV5-6 and TRBJ2-3, is DAGVTQSPTHLIKTRGQQVTLRCSPKSGHDTVSWYQQALGQGPQFIFQYYEEEERQRGNFPDRFSGHQFPNYSSELNVNALLLGDSALYLCASSSDRGYTDTQYFGPGTRLTVL.

This clonotype was recorded at least ten times. The J gene is TRBJ2-2, the V gene TRBV20-1, with TRBD2 identical over 12 bases. The V and J ends lost 3 bases and 9 bases, in that order; junction bases with no gene match: 8. The CDR3 has 15 amino acids. Germline CDR1 is DFQATT and CDR2 is SNEGSKA (reference sequence). The CDR3 protein is CSASAGTSGHRELFF. The CDR3 DNA reads TGCAGTGCTAGTGCCGGGACTAGCGGGCACCGGGAGCTGTTTTTT.

This clonotype has more than one count but fewer than ten. The J gene is TRBJ2-1, the V gene TRBV20-1, with TRBD1 identical over 8 bases. V lost 6 bases and J lost 6; bases outside the gene matches: 10. This CDR3 spans 14 amino acids. From germline, CDR1 is DFQATT and CDR2 SNEGSKA (reference sequence). The CDR3 reads CSANQGASGNEQFF. CDR3 DNA: TGCAGTGCCAACCAGGGGGCGTCAGGCAATGAGCAGTTCTTC.

Ten or more counts support this clonotype. CDR3 region: CAITPGLAGLGLYEQYF. DNA for the CDR3: TGTGCCATCACCCCGGGACTAGCGGGACTGGGATTATACGAGCAGTACTTC. The rearrangement links TRBV10-3 to TRBJ2-7, with TRBD2 matching 13 bases. The germline gives CDR1 ENHRY, CDR2 SYGVKD. Trimming cost V 7 bases and J 4 bases; bases outside gene matches: 13. The CDR3 spans 17 residues.